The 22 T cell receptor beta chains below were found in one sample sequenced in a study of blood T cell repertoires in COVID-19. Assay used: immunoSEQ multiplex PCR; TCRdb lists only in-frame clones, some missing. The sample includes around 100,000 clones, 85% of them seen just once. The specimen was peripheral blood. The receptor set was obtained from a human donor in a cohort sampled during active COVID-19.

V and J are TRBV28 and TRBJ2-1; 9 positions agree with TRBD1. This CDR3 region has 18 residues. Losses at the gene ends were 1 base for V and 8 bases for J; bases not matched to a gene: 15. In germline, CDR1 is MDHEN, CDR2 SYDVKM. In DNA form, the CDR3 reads TGTGCCAGCAGTTTATCCCGCAGCCGGGACAGGGAACGGTATGAGCAGTTCTTC. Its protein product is CASSLSRSRDRERYEQFF.

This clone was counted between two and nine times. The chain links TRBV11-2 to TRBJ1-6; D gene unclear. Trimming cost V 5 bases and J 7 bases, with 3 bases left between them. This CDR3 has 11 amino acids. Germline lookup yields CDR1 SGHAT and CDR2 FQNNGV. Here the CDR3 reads CASSQNSPLHF. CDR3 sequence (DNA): TGTGCCAGCAGCCAAAATTCACCCCTCCACTTT.

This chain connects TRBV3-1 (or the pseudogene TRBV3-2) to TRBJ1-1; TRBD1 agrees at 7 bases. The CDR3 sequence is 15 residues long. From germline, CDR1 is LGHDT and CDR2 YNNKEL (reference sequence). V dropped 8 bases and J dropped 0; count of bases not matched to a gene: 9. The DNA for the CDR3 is TGTGCCAGCGCAAGAGGGACAGTTATGAACACTGAAGCTTTCTTT. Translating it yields CASARGTVMNTEAFF.

The CDR3 sequence is CASSLDTSGAYEQYF. CDR3 in DNA: TGTGCCAGCAGCTTAGACACTAGCGGGGCCTACGAGCAGTACTTC. The chain combines TRBV7-6 with TRBJ2-7; 10 nucleotides match TRBD2. Germline CDR1 reads SGHVS; CDR2 reads FNYEAQ. Trimming took 1 base from V and 2 from J; bases not matched to a gene: 2. The CDR3 extends over 15 amino acids.

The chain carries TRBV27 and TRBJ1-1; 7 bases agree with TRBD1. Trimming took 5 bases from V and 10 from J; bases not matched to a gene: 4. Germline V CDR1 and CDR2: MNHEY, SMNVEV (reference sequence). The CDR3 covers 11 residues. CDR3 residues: CASSDRVLAFF. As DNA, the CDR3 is TGTGCCAGCAGTGACAGGGTGTTAGCTTTCTTT.

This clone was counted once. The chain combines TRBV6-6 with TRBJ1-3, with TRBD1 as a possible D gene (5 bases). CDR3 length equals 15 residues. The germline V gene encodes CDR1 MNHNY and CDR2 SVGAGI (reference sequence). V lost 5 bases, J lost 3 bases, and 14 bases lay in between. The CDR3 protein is CASSLPQGGGNTIYF. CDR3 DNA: TGTGCCAGCAGTCTGCCGCAGGGAGGTGGAAACACCATATATTTT.

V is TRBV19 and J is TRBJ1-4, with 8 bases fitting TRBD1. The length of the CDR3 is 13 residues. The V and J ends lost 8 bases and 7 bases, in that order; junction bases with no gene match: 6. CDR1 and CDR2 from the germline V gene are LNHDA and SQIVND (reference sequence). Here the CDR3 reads CASSGGGSEKLFF. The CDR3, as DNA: TGTGCCAGTTCAGGGGGCGGGAGTGAAAAACTGTTTTTT.

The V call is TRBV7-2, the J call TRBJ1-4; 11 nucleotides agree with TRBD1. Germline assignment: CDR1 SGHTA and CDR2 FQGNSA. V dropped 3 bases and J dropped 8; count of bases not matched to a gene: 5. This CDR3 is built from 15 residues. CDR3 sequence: CASSLDRGREEKLFF. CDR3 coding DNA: TGTGCCAGCAGCTTGGACAGGGGGCGGGAAGAAAAACTGTTTTTT.

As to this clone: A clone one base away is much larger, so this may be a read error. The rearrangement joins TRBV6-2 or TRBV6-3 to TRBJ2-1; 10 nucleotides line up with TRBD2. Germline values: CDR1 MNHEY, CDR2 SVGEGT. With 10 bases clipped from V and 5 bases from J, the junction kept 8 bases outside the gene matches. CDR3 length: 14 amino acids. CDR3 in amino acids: CANRPSGGHNEQFF. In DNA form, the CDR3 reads TGTGCCAACAGGCCTAGCGGGGGCCACAATGAGCAGTTCTTC.

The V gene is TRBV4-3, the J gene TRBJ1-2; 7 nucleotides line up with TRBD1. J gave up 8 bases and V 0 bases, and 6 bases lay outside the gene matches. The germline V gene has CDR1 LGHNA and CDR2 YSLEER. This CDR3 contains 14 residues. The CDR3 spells CASSQDRTGRGYTF. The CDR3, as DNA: TGCGCCAGCAGCCAAGACAGGACAGGCAGGGGCTACACCTTC.

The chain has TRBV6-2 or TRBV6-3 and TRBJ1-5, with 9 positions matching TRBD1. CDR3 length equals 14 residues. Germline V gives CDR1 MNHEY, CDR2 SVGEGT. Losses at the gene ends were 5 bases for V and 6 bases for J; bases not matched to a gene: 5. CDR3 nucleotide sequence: TGTGCCAGCAGTCCGACAGGGGGGCGTCAGCCCCAGCATTTT. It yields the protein CASSPTGGRQPQHF.

CDR3 DNA: TGTGCCAGCAGCGACAGGGGGAACACCGGGGAGCTGTTTTTT. It encodes CASSDRGNTGELFF. The chain uses TRBV3-1 (or the pseudogene TRBV3-2) and TRBJ2-2; the match to TRBD1 covers 8 bases. The CDR3 sequence is 14 residues long. CDR1 and CDR2 from the germline V gene are LGHDT and YNNKEL (reference sequence). With 5 bases clipped from V and 1 base from J, the junction kept 0 bases outside the gene matches.

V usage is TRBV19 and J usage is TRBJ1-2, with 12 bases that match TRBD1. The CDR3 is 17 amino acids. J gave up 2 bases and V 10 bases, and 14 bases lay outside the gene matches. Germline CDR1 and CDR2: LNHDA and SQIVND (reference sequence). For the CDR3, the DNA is TGTGCCACCCGGCCGCGGGGACAGGGGGCCAGGAACTATGGCTACACCTTC. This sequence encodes CATRPRGQGARNYGYTF.

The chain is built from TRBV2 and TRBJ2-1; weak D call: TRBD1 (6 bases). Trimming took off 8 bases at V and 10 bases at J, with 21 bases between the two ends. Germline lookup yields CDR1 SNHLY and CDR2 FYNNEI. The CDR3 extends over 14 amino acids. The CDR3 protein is CASEGDNGRGEQFF. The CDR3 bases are TGTGCCAGCGAGGGGGATAATGGGAGAGGGGAGCAGTTCTTC.

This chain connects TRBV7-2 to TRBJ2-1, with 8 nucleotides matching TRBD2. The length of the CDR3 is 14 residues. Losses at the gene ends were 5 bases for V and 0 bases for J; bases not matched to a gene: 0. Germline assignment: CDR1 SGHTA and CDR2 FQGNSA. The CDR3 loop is CASSGTSSYNEQFF. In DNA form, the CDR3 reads TGTGCCAGCAGCGGGACTAGCTCCTACAATGAGCAGTTCTTC.

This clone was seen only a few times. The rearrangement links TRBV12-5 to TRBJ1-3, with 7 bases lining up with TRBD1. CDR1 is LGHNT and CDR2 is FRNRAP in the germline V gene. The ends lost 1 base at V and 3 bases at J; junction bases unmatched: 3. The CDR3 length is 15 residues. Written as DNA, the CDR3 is TGTGCTAGTGGTTTGGCCGGGACAGTTGGAAACACCATATATTTT. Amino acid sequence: CASGLAGTVGNTIYF.

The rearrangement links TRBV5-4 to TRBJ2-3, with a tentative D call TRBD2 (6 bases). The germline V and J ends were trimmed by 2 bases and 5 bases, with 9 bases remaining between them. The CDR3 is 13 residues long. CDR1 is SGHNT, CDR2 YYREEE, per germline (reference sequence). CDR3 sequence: CASSFPGEDTQYF. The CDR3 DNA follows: TGTGCCAGCAGCTTCCCGGGGGAAGATACGCAGTATTTT. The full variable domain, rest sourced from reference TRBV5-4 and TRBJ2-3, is ETGVTQSPTHLIKTRGQQVTLRCSSQSGHNTVSWYQQALGQGPQFIFQYYREEENGRGNFPPRFSGLQFPNYSSELNVNALELDDSALYLCASSFPGEDTQYFGPGTRLTVL.

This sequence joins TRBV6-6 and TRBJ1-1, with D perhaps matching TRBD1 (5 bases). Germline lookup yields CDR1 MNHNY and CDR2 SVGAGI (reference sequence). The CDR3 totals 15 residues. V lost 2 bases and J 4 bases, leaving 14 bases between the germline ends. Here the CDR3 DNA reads TGTGCCAGCAGTTACGACCTGGGGCGCAGCACTGAAGCTTTCTTT. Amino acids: CASSYDLGRSTEAFF.

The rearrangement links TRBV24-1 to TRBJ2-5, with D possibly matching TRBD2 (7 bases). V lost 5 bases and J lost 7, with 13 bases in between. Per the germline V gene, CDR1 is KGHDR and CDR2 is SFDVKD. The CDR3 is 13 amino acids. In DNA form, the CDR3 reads TGTGCCACCAGTGCAGGGGAGGGCCTGACCCAGTACTTC. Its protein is CATSAGEGLTQYF.

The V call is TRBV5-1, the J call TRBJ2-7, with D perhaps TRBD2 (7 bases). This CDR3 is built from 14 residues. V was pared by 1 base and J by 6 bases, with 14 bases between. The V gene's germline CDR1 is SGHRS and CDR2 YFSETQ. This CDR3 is CASSLSEGGAEQYF. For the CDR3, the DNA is TGCGCCAGCAGCTTGTCGGAGGGGGGGGCCGAGCAGTACTTC.

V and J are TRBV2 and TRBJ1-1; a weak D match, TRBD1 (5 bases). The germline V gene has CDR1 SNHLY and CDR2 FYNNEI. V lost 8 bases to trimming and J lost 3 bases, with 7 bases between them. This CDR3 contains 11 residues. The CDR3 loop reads CASHRYTEAFF. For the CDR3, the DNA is TGTGCCAGCCACAGGTACACTGAAGCTTTCTTT. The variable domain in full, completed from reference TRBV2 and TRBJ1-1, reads EPEVTQTPSHQVTQMGQEVILRCVPISNHLYFYWYRQILGQKVEFLVSFYNNEISEKSEIFDDQFSVERPDGSNFTLKIRSTKLEDSAMYFCASHRYTEAFFGQGTRLTVV.

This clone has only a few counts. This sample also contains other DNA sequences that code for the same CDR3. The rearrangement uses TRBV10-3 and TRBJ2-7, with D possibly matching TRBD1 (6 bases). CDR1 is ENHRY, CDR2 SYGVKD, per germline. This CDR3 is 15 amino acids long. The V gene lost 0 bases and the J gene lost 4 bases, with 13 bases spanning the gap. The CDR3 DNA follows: TGTGCCATCAGTGAGTCTGGCCAGGGGTTGTACGAGCAGTACTTC. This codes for CAISESGQGLYEQYF.